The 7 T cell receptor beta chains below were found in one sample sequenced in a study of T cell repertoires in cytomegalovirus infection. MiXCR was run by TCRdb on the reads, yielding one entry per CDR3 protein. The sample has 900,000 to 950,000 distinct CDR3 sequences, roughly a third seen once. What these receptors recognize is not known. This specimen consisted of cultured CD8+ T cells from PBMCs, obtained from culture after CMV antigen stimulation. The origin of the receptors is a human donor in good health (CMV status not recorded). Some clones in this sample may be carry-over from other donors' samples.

This CDR3 reads CASSLGVRAGYTF. CDR3 in DNA: TGTGCCAGCAGCTTAGGAGTCCGGGCTGGCTACACCTTC. The chain links TRBV7-9 to TRBJ1-2; D not resolved. The V gene's germline CDR1 is SEHNR and CDR2 FQNEAQ (reference sequence). The CDR3 covers 13 residues. V lost 1 base, J lost 7 bases, and 10 bases lay in between.

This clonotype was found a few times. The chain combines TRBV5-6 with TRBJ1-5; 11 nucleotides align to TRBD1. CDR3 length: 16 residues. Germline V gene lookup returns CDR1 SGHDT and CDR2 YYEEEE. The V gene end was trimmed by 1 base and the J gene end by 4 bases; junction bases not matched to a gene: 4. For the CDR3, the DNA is TGTGCCAGCAGCTTGATCGGACAGGGGGCAAATCAGCCCCAGCATTTT. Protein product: CASSLIGQGANQPQHF.

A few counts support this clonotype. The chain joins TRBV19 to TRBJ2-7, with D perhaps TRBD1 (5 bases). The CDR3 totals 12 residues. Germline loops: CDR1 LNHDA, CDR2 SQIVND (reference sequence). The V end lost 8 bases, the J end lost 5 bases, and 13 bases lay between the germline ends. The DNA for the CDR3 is TGTGCCAGTCGCTCGGTGGGGCACGAGCAGTACTTC. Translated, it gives CASRSVGHEQYF.

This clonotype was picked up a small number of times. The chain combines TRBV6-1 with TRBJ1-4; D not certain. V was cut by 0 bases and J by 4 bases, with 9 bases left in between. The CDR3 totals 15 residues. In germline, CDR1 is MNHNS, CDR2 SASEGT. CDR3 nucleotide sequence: TGTGCCAGCAGTGAAGCTGAGCCGATTAATGAAAAACTGTTTTTT. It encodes CASSEAEPINEKLFF.

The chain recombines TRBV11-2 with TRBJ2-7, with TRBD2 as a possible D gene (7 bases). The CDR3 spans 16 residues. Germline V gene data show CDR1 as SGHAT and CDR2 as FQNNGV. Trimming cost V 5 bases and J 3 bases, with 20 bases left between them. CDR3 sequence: CASSPEGGGLFYEQYF. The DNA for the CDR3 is TGTGCCAGCAGCCCAGAAGGGGGGGGCCTCTTCTACGAGCAGTACTTC. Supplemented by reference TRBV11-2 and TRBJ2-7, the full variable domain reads EAGVAQSPRYKIIEKRQSVAFWCNPISGHATLYWYQQILGQGPKLLIQFQNNGVVDDSQLPKDRFSAERLKGVDSTLKIQPAKLEDSAVYLCASSPEGGGLFYEQYFGPGTRLTVT.

CDR3 DNA sequence: TGTGCCAGCAGTGAATGGCGGGGCAGCAATCAGCCCCAGCATTTT. It codes for CASSEWRGSNQPQHF. The chain carries TRBV2 and TRBJ1-5, with a possible D match to TRBD1 (5 bases). V dropped 2 bases and J dropped 1 base, with 9 bases sitting between them. Germline V gives CDR1 SNHLY, CDR2 FYNNEI. The CDR3 length is 15 residues.

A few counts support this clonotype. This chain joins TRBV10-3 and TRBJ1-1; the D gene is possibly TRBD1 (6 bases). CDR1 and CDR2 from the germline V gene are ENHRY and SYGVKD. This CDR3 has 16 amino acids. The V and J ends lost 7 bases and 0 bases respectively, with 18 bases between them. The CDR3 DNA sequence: TGTGCCATCATGCGTCGGACAGCAAAGTTGAACACTGAAGCTTTCTTT. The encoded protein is CAIMRRTAKLNTEAFF.